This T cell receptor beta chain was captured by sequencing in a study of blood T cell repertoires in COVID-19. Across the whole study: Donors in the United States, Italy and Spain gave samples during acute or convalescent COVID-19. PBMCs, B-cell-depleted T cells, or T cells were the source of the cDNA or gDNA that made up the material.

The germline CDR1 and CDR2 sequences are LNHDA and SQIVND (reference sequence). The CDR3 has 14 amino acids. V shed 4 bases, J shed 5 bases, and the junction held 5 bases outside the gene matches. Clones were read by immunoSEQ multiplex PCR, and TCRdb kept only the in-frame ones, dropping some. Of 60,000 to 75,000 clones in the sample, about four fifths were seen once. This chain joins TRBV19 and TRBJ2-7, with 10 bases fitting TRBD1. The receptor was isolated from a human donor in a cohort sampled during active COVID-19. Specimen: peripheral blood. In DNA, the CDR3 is TGTGCCAGTAGTACTTGGGACAGGGGCGACGAGCAGTACTTC. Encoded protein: CASSTWDRGDEQYF.